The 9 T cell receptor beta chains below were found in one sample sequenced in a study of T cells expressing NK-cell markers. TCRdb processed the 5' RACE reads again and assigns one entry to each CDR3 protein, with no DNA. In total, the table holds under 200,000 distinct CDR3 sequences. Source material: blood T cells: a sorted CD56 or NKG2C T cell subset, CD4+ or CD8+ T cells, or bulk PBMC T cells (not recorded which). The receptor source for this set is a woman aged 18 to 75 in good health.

The CDR3 sequence is CASKKGVYGYTF. The chain combines TRBV2 with TRBJ1-2. The V gene's germline CDR1 is SNHLY and CDR2 FYNNEI. This CDR3 is built from 12 residues.

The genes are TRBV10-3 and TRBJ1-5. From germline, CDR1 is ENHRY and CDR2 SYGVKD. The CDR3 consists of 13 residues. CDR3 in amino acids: CAIRTDSNQPQHF.

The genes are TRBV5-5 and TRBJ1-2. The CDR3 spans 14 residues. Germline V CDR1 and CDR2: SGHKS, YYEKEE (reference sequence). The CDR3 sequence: CASSPPTANYGYTF.

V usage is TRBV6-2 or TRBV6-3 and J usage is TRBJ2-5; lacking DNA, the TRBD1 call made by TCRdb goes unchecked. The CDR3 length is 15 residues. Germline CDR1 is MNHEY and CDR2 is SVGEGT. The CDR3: CASSYSKGREETQYF.

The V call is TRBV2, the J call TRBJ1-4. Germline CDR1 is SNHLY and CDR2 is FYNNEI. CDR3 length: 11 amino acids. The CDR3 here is CAISLNEKLFF.

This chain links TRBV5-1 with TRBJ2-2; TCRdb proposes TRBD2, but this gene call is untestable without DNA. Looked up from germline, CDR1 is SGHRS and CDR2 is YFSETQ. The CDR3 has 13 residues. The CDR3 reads CASKAGGTGELFF.

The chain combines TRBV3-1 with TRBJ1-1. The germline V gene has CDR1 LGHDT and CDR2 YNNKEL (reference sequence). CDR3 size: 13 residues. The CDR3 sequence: CASSQGRGLRAFF. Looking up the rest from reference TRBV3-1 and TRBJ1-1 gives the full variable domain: DTAVSQTPKYLVTQMGNDKSIKCEQNLGHDTMYWYKQDSKKFLKIMFSYNNKELIINETVPNRFSPKSPDKAHLNLHINSLELGDSAVYFCASSQGRGLRAFFGQGTRLTVV.

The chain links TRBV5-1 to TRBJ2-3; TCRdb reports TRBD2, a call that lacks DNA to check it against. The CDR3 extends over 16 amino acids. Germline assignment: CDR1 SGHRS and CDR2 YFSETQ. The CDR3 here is CASSLGAGGLGDTQYF.

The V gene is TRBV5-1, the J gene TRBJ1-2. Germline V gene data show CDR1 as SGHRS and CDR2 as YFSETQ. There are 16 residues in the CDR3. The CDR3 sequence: CASSLSRWQEDYGYTF.